The 14 T cell receptor beta chains presented below share a single source sample, sequenced in a study of T cells after yellow fever vaccination. TCRdb re-analysed the 5' RACE reads in MiXCR, keeping a single row per CDR3 protein. The sample holds 500,000 to 650,000 distinct CDR3 sequences, around a sixth seen once. The sequences come from PBMCs, collected more than 4 days after the first yellow fever vaccination. These receptors were obtained from a man between 18 and 29 years old who received the YFV17D yellow fever vaccine.

The chain couples TRBV27 to TRBJ2-3, with D possibly TRBD1 on 6 matching bases. The germline V gene has CDR1 MNHEY and CDR2 SMNVEV (reference sequence). V lost 5 bases and J 3 bases, leaving 12 bases between the germline ends. This CDR3 has 14 residues. DNA of the CDR3: TGTGCCAGCAGTCCGCGACAGGAAACAGATACGCAGTATTTT. Encoded protein: CASSPRQETDTQYF.

The V gene is TRBV12-3 or TRBV12-4, the J gene TRBJ2-5, with D possibly being TRBD1 (6 bases). CDR3 length equals 14 residues. Trimming pared 6 bases from V and 3 bases from J, leaving 14 bases between. This chain's CDR3 is CASRKGTGKETQYF. The CDR3 DNA sequence: TGTGCCAGCAGAAAAGGTACAGGGAAAGAGACCCAGTACTTC.

This clonotype came up many times. The chain employs TRBV2 and TRBJ2-3; no reliable D call. Per germline, CDR1 SNHLY and CDR2 FYNNEI. This CDR3 has 12 residues. Trimming stripped 0 bases from V and 4 bases from J, with 2 bases between. The CDR3 DNA is TGTGCCAGCAGTGAAGCCCCAGATACGCAGTATTTT. Translated, it gives CASSEAPDTQYF.

This clonotype was observed at least ten times. The chain recombines TRBV30 with TRBJ2-3, with 8 bases fitting TRBD2. The V segment lost 2 bases and the J segment 3 bases; nucleotides outside the gene matches: 4. CDR1 and CDR2 (germline): GTSNPN, SVGIG (reference sequence). The CDR3 has 14 residues. CDR3 coding DNA: TGTGCCTGGAGTTTGGGCGGGGGGACAGATACGCAGTATTTT. Translated: CAWSLGGGTDTQYF.

This clonotype has more than one count but fewer than ten. This chain connects TRBV6-5 to TRBJ2-3; TRBD2 might be the D (5 bases). This CDR3 has 12 amino acids. The ends were cut back, 5 bases at V and 8 bases at J, with 11 bases in the middle. CDR1 and CDR2 (germline): MNHEY, SVGAGI. CDR3 nucleotide sequence: TGTGCCAGCAGTGGACTTTCGGGTACGCAGTATTTT. This encodes CASSGLSGTQYF.

This clonotype was seen only once. This sequence joins TRBV5-1 and TRBJ2-5; TRBD2 matches 13 bases. V was clipped by 3 bases and J by 1 base; unmatched bases: 3. The germline V gene encodes CDR1 SGHRS and CDR2 YFSETQ. The CDR3 extends over 16 amino acids. CDR3 loop: CASSSGLAGLQETQYF. In nucleotides, the CDR3 is TGCGCCAGCAGCTCGGGACTAGCGGGGCTCCAAGAGACCCAGTACTTC.

This sequence joins TRBV7-9 and TRBJ2-3; 10 positions match TRBD2. The germline V gene encodes CDR1 SEHNR and CDR2 FQNEAQ (reference sequence). The V segment lost 6 bases and the J segment 2 bases; nucleotides outside the gene matches: 5. CDR3 length equals 15 residues. The CDR3: CASSRTSGSTDTQYF. In DNA form, the CDR3 reads TGTGCCAGCAGTCGGACTAGCGGTTCCACAGATACGCAGTATTTT.

The chain recombines TRBV6-2 or TRBV6-3 with TRBJ1-5; TRBD1 might be the D (5 bases). The CDR3 covers 17 residues. Trimming took off 2 bases at V and 5 bases at J, with 19 bases between the two ends. Germline-derived CDR1 and CDR2 are MNHEY and SVGEGT. The CDR3 nucleotides are TGTGCCAGCAGTTACCCGGCCGGCAGGGTGGAGGATCAGCCCCAGCATTTT. This codes for CASSYPAGRVEDQPQHF.

The chain recombines TRBV5-1 with TRBJ2-2; D call uncertain. Germline V gives CDR1 SGHRS, CDR2 YFSETQ. The CDR3 runs 14 residues. Deletions cut 1 base from V and 6 bases from J, with 10 bases between. CDR3 nucleotide sequence: TGCGCCAGCAGCTTGCGACCTGCCCCCGGGGAGCTGTTTTTT. This translates into CASSLRPAPGELFF.

This rearrangement joins TRBV18 to TRBJ2-5; D is perhaps TRBD1 (5 bases). The germline V gene has CDR1 KGHSH and CDR2 LQKENI. The CDR3 loop spans 14 amino acids. V was cut by 0 bases and J by 4 bases, with 9 bases left in between. The CDR3 region is CASSPPGGAETQYF. For the CDR3, the DNA is TGTGCCAGCTCACCACCGGGTGGGGCAGAGACCCAGTACTTC.

Remarks on this clonotype: A junction boundary mismatches the germline segment, possibly from a read error. The rearrangement uses TRBV20-1 and TRBJ2-1, with 8 bases that match TRBD1. The CDR3 contains 11 residues. Germline assignment: CDR1 DFQATT and CDR2 SNEGSKA (reference sequence). DNA for the CDR3: TGCAGTGCTAGAGGGACAGGGTATGGTCTCTTC. Protein: CSARGTGYGLF.

The chain carries TRBV23-1 and TRBJ2-7, with D possibly matching TRBD1 (7 bases). TRBV23-1 is classed as an ORF, of uncertain function. CDR3 length: 16 amino acids. V dropped 8 bases and J dropped 1 base, with 21 bases sitting between them. The CDR3 reads CASSPAWRDSSYEQYF. The DNA for the CDR3 is TGCGCCAGCTCCCCAGCGTGGCGGGACAGTTCCTACGAGCAGTACTTC.

This clonotype was counted between two and nine times. This chain uses TRBV4-3 with TRBJ2-3; D not resolved. Trimming took 1 base from V and 4 from J, leaving 12 bases between them. The CDR3 runs to 15 residues. Germline CDR1 and CDR2: LGHNA and YSLEER. The CDR3 region is CASSQGARLSDTQYF. CDR3 nucleotide sequence: TGCGCCAGCAGCCAAGGAGCGCGCCTCTCAGATACGCAGTATTTT.

The chain is built from TRBV5-4 and TRBJ2-5; possible D gene TRBD1, 6 bases. Germline-derived CDR1 and CDR2 are SGHNT and YYREEE (reference sequence). With 2 bases removed from V and 3 bases from J, the gap between germline ends came to 11 bases. The CDR3 has 14 residues. CDR3 DNA sequence: TGTGCCAGCAGCTTAGGGACAATAAAAGAGACCCAGTACTTC. This sequence encodes CASSLGTIKETQYF.